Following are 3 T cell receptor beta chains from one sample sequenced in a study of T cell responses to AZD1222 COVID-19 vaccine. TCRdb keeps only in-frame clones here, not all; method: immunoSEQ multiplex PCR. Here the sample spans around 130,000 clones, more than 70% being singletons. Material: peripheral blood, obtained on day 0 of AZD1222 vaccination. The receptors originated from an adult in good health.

The CDR3 coding sequence is TGCGCCAGCAGCTTGGCCGGAACCCTACGGACTGAAGCTTTCTTT. Protein: CASSLAGTLRTEAFF. The chain joins TRBV5-1 to TRBJ1-1, with unresolved D. The CDR3 covers 15 residues. The germline CDR1 and CDR2 sequences are SGHRS and YFSETQ. The V end lost 0 bases, the J end lost 5 bases, and 14 bases lay between the germline ends. Full variable domain (outside the CDR3, taken from reference TRBV5-1 and TRBJ1-1): KAGVTQTPRYLIKTRGQQVTLSCSPISGHRSVSWYQQTPGQGLQFLFEYFSETQRNKGNFPGRFSGRQFSNSRSEMNVSTLELGDSALYLCASSLAGTLRTEAFFGQGTRLTVV.

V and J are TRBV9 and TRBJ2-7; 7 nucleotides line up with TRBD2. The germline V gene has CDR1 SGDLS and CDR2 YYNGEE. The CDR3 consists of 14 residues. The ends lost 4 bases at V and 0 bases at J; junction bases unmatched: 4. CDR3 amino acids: CASSPTGGSYEQYF. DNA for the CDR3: TGTGCCAGCAGCCCCACGGGAGGCTCCTACGAGCAGTACTTC.

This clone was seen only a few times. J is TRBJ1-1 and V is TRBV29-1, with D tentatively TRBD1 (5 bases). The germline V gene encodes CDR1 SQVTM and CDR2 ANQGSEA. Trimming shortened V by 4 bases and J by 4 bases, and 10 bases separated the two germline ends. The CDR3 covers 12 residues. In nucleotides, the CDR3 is TGCAGCGTTGCGTTCCAGGGCACTGAAGCTTTCTTT. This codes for CSVAFQGTEAFF.